This TCR beta chain was sequenced during a study of T cells in Graves' hyperthyroidism and ophthalmopathy (dated by TCRdb to 2018 to 2020). Some background on the complete study: Peripheral blood samples were taken at the time of initial diagnosis, prior to any treatment. Prospective prediction of ophthalmopathy was tested in an independent validation cohort of 18 to 20 hyperthyroidism patients and around 16 patients who later progressed to ophthalmopathy. In several Graves' hyperthyroidism patients, the study also compared T-cell repertoires from thyroid tissue with T-cell repertoires from blood. TCR V-J signatures able to tell the groups apart were searched for in a discovery cohort of 95 or so patients, of whom under 45 had Graves' ophthalmopathy and about 55 had stable Graves' hyperthyroidism. The approximately 98 discovery patients were randomly divided into training and test sets at a 7:3 ratio. According to the paper, TCR Vbeta CDR3 sequencing was carried out on 135 peripheral blood samples, which came from approximately 43 ophthalmopathy, approximately 78 hyperthyroidism and roughly 17 progressor patients. After sampling, hyperthyroidism patients received methimazole starting at 30 mg daily, and ophthalmopathy patients received high-dose intravenous methylprednisolone.

Stable Graves' hyperthyroidism was defined as the absence of progression to ophthalmopathy over 18 months of follow-up. The hyperthyroidism patients were between 18 and 65 years old and newly diagnosed, with a disease duration of less than 2 months. Any patient with an uncontrolled infection, another autoimmune disease, pregnancy or lactation was excluded. Clinical symptoms, serum thyroxine and TRAb, thyroid ultrasound, and orbital computed tomography formed the basis for the diagnoses. PBMCs were separated from roughly 9.6 ml of fresh peripheral blood using Ficoll-Paque density gradient centrifugation. Total RNA was extracted with Trizol reagent, and quality was checked on an Agilent 2100 Bioanalyzer. The research as a whole found: A model built on a 13 V-J signature distinguished ophthalmopathy from stable hyperthyroidism, reaching 87.88% sensitivity and approximately 83% specificity in cross-validation and 80%/75% in testing. Most expanded thyroid clonotypes (frequency above 0.001) were also detected in blood, suggesting blood repertoires may reflect thyroid immune responses. In validation, the model predicted progression to ophthalmopathy a median of roughly 6.1 months before onset, with approximately 71% sensitivity and 72.22% specificity. Sample size was not statistically predetermined, and blinding of investigators to group allocation was not performed.

The TCR beta CDR3 regions were amplified from RNA transcripts. A first-round RT-PCR of the TCR CDR3 used the HTBI primer set with the Qiagen OneStep RT-PCR kit. Libraries were constructed in a second round of multiplex PCR, after which size selection and purification were carried out. Paired-end sequencing of the libraries was performed with 100 bp reads on an Illumina HiSeq2000. Turning to the authors' computational methods: SOAPnuke was used to process the raw data, removing reads that contained adapters or uncalled bases, had a mean Phred below 15, or lacked an exact match to the constant primer or identifier. High-quality paired reads were merged with COPE v1.2.5, and unique nucleotide sequences were defined as clonotypes. MiTCR v1.1 was used to align the clonotypes against IMGT TRBV, TRBD and TRBJ reference segments. Only V-J combinations with frequency above 0.0001, covering about 99% of repertoires, were analysed. The TCS score was defined as F50 (clonal expansion) divided by E x V (chaos), with BLOSUM62-based TCRdist calculated between CDR3 peptides within each V-J. Welch's t-statistics and random forest reduced roughly 530 V-J features to roughly 13, which were used in a naive Bayes classifier (R e1071). TCRdb reprocessed the public reads (quality trimming at Q25 with fastp, clone calling with MiXCR) and kept in-frame beta chains. Rows with one shared CDR3 protein collapse into an entry with the most common genes and DNA. The V and J calls come from TCRdb's annotation, not from the publication. A total of 460,000 or so distinct CDR3 sequences appear in this sample, around 15% of them only once. Of the sample, 15% to 20% is held by the ten largest clones.

Deletion took 5 bases off V and 1 base off J, with a span of 14 bases between the germline ends. Reading the germline V gene (reference sequence) gives CDR1 DFQATT and CDR2 SNEGSKA. Including cysteine and phenylalanine, the CDR3 has 14 amino acids. Of all the DNA, just the CDR3 is kept, 42 bases in frame from base 1. This clonotype was seen many times. The antigen this receptor binds is unknown. Per-base quality was not reported, and no clone a single base away is much larger than it. This chain is built from TRBV20-1 and TRBJ1-1, with the D gene uncertain. This clonotype was sampled from a woman under 30 with Graves' hyperthyroidism. Sequenced input: blood. The CDR3 region has the sequence CSASDGPGNTEAFF. The sequence in DNA is TGCAGTGCTTCCGACGGACCAGGGAACACTGAAGCTTTCTTT.